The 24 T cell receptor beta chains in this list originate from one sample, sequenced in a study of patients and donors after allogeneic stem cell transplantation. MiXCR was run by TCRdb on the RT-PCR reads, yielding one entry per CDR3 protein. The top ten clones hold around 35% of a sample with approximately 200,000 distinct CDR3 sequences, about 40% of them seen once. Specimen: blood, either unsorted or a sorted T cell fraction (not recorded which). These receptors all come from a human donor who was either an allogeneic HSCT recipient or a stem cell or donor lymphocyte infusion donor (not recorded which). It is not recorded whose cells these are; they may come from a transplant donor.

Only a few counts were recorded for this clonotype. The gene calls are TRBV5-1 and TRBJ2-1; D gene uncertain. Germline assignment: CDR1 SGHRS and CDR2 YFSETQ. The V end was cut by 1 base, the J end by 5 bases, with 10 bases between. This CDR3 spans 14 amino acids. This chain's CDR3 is CASSLSPTNNEQFF. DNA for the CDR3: TGCGCCAGCAGCTTGTCCCCCACCAACAATGAGCAGTTCTTC.

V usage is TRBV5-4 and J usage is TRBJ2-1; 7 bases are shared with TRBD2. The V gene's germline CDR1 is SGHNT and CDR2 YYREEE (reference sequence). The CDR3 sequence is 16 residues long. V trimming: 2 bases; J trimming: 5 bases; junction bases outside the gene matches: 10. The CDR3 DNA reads TGTGCCAGCAGCTTAGGCGGGACTACCAGGGACAATGAGCAGTTCTTC. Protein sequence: CASSLGGTTRDNEQFF.

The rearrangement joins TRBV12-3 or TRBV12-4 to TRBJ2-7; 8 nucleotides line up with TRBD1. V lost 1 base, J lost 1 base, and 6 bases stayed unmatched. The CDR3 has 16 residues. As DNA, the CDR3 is TGTGCCAGCAGTTTAGGGACAGGGCGCTTTTCCTACGAGCAGTACTTC. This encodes CASSLGTGRFSYEQYF.

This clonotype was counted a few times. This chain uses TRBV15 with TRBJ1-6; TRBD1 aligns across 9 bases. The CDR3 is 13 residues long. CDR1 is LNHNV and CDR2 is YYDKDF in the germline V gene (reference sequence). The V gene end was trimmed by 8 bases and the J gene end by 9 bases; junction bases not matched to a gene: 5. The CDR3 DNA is TGTGCCACCTCGGACAGGGGAATTTCACCCCTCCACTTT. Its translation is CATSDRGISPLHF.

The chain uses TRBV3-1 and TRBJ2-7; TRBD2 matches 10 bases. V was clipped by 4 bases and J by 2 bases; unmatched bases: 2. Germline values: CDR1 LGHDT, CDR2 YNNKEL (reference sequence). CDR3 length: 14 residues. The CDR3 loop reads CASSPSGSTYEQYF. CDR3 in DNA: TGTGCCAGCAGCCCTAGCGGGAGTACCTACGAGCAGTACTTC.

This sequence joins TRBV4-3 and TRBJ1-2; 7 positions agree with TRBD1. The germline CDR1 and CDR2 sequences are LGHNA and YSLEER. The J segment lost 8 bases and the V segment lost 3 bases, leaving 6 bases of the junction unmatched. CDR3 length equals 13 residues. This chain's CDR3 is CASSHGTALGYTF. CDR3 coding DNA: TGCGCCAGCAGCCATGGGACAGCTCTCGGCTACACCTTC.

The CDR3 region is CASSLGQGAEEKLFF. The CDR3 nucleotides read TGTGCCAGCAGTTTAGGGCAGGGGGCTGAGGAAAAACTGTTTTTT. The chain uses TRBV28 and TRBJ1-4; TRBD1 matches 8 bases. CDR3 length: 15 residues. V dropped 2 bases and J dropped 8; count of bases not matched to a gene: 7. CDR1 and CDR2 (germline): MDHEN, SYDVKM.

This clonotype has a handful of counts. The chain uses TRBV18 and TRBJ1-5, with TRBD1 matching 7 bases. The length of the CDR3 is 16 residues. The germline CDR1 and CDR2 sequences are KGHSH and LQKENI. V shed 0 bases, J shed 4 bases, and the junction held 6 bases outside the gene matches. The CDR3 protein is CASSPPGTAFNQPQHF. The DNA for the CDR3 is TGTGCCAGCTCACCACCCGGGACAGCCTTTAATCAGCCCCAGCATTTT.

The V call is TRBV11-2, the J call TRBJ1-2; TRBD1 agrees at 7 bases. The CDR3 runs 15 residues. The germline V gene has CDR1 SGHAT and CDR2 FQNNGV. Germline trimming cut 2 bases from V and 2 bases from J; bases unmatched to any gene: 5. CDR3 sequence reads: CASSLNRGMNYGYTF. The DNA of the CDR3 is TGTGCCAGCAGCTTAAACAGGGGAATGAACTATGGCTACACCTTC.

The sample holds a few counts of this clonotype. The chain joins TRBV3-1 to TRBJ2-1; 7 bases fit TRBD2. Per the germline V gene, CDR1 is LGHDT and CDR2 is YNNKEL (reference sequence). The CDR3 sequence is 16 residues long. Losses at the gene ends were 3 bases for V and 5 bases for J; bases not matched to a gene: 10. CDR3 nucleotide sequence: TGTGCCAGCAGCCACTGGGGGGGGACTACCGACAATGAGCAGTTCTTC. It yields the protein CASSHWGGTTDNEQFF.

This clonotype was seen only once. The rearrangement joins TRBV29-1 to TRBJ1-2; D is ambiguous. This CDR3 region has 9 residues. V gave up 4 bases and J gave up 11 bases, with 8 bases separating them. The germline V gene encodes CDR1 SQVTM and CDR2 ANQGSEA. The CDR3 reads CSVAPRYTF. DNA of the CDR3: TGCAGCGTTGCGCCCCGGTACACCTTC. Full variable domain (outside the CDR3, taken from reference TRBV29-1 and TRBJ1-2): SAVISQKPSRDICQRGTSLTIQCQVDSQVTMMFWYRQQPGQSLTLIATANQGSEATYESGFVIDKFPISRPNLTFSTLTVSNMSPEDSSIYLCSVAPRYTFGSGTRLTVV.

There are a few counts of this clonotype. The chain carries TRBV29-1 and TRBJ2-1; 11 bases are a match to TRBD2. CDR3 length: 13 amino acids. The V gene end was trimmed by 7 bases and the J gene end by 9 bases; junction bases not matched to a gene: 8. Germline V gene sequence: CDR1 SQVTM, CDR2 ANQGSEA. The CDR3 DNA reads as TGCAGCGCTCGACTAGCGGGAAGTGTTGAGCAGTTCTTC. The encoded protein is CSARLAGSVEQFF.

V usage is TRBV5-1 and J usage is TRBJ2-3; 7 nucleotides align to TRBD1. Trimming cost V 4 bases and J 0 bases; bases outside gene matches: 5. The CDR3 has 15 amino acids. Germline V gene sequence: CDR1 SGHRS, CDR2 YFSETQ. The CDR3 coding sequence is TGCGCCAGCAGCCTCGGGGACAGCAGCACAGATACGCAGTATTTT. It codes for CASSLGDSSTDTQYF. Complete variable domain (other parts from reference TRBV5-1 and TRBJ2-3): KAGVTQTPRYLIKTRGQQVTLSCSPISGHRSVSWYQQTPGQGLQFLFEYFSETQRNKGNFPGRFSGRQFSNSRSEMNVSTLELGDSALYLCASSLGDSSTDTQYFGPGTRLTVL.

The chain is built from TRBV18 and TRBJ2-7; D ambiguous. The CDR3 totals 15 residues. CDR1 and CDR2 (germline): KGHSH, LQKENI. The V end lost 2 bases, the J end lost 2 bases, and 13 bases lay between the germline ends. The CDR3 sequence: CASSPAWVGTYEQYF. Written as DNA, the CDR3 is TGTGCCAGCTCACCAGCTTGGGTGGGAACCTACGAGCAGTACTTC.

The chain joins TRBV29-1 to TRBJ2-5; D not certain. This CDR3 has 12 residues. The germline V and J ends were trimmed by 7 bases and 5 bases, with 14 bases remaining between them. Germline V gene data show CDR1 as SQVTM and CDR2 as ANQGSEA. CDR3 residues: CSAAISMETQYF. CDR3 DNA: TGCAGCGCCGCGATTAGCATGGAGACCCAGTACTTC.

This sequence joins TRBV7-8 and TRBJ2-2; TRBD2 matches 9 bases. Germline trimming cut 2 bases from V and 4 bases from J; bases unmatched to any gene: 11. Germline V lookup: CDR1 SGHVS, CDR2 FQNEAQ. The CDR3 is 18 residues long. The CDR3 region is CASSLKISGSTGTGELFF. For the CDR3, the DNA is TGTGCCAGCAGCTTAAAGATTAGCGGGAGTACGGGCACCGGGGAGCTGTTTTTT. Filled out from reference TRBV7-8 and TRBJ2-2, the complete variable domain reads GAGVSQSPRYKVAKRGQDVALRCDPISGHVSLFWYQQALGQGPEFLTYFQNEAQLDKSGLPSDRFFAERPEGSVSTLKIQRTQQEDSAVYLCASSLKISGSTGTGELFFGEGSRLTVL.

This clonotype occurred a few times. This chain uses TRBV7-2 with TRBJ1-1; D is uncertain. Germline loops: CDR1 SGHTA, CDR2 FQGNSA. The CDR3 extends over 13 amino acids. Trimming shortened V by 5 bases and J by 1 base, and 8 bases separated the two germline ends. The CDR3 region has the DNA TGTGCCAGCAGCCGAAGGAAGAACACTGAAGCTTTCTTT. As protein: CASSRRKNTEAFF.

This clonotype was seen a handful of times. The CDR3, as DNA: TGTGCCAGCAGTTCCCACCAGGGAATTGAGCCCCAGCATTTT. Its translation is CASSSHQGIEPQHF. The rearrangement joins TRBV28 to TRBJ1-5, with a possible D match to TRBD1 (5 bases). Germline assignment: CDR1 MDHEN and CDR2 SYDVKM. Between the trimmed V and J ends, which lost 4 bases and 8 bases, there was a span of 15 bases. The CDR3 spans 14 residues. Full variable domain (remainder filled in from reference TRBV28 and TRBJ1-5): DVKVTQSSRYLVKRTGEKVFLECVQDMDHENMFWYRQDPGLGLRLIYFSYDVKMKEKGDIPEGYSVSREKKERFSLILESASTNQTSMYLCASSSHQGIEPQHFGDGTRLSIL.

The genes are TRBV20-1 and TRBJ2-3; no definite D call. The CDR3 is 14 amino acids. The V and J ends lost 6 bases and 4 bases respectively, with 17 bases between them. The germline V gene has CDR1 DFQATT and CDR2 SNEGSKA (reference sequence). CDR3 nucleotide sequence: TGCAGTGCCCGACTTAACCCCTTACCAGATACGCAGTATTTT. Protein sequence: CSARLNPLPDTQYF.

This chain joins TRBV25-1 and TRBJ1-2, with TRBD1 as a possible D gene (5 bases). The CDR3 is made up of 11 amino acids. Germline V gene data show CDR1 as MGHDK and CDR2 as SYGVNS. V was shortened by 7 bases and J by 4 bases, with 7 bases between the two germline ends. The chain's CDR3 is CASTGLYGYTF. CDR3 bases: TGTGCCAGCACGGGGCTCTATGGCTACACCTTC.

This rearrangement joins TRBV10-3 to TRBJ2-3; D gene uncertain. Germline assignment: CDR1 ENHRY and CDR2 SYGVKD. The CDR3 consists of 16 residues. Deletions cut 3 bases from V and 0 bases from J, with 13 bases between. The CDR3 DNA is TGTGCCATCAGTGATCTGGCGGCAGCGAGCACAGATACGCAGTATTTT. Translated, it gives CAISDLAAASTDTQYF.

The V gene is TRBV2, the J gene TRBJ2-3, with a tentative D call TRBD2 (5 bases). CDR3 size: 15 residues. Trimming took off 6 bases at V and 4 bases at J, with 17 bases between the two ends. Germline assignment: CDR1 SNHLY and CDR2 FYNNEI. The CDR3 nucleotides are TGTGCCAGCAGGGACCGGGCCGAGGGCCCAGATACGCAGTATTTT. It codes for CASRDRAEGPDTQYF.

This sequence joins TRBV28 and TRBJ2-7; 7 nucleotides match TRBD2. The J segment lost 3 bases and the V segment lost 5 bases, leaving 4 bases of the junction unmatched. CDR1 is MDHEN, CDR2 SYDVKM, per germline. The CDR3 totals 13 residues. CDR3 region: CASSGRGYYEQYF. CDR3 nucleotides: TGTGCCAGCAGTGGGAGGGGTTACTACGAGCAGTACTTC. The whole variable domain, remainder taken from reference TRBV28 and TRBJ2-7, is DVKVTQSSRYLVKRTGEKVFLECVQDMDHENMFWYRQDPGLGLRLIYFSYDVKMKEKGDIPEGYSVSREKKERFSLILESASTNQTSMYLCASSGRGYYEQYFGPGTRLTVT.

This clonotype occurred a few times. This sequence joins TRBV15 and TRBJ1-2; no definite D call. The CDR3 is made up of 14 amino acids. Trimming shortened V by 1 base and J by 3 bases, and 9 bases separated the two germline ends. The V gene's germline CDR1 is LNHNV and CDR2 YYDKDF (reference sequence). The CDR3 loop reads CATSRGPAHYGYTF. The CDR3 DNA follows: TGTGCCACCAGCAGAGGTCCAGCTCACTATGGCTACACCTTC.